The 11 T cell receptor beta chains listed next were all sequenced from one sample in a study of blood T cell repertoires in COVID-19. Using immunoSEQ multiplex PCR, the repertoire was profiled, and TCRdb retains in-frame clones only, with some absent. Of more than 70,000 clones listed, 60% to 80% are singletons. The material sequenced was peripheral blood. The source is a human donor in a cohort sampled during active COVID-19.

The V gene is TRBV27, the J gene TRBJ1-5; TRBD1 agrees at 9 bases. The CDR3 has 15 amino acids. The trim removed 5 bases at V and 4 bases at J, leaving 6 bases unmatched. The germline V gene has CDR1 MNHEY and CDR2 SMNVEV (reference sequence). The CDR3 loop is CASSPGTGKNQPQHF. The DNA for the CDR3 is TGTGCCAGCAGTCCCGGGACAGGGAAGAATCAGCCCCAGCATTTT.

The chain uses TRBV5-1 and TRBJ1-5; D possibly corresponds to TRBD1 (6 bases). CDR1 and CDR2 (germline): SGHRS, YFSETQ. The length of the CDR3 is 15 residues. Trimming took 0 bases from V and 5 from J, leaving 12 bases between them. Written as DNA, the CDR3 is TGCGCCAGCAGCTTGGAGCAGGGGTCCGATCAGCCCCAGCATTTT. Its protein is CASSLEQGSDQPQHF.

This chain links TRBV6-5 with TRBJ2-7; 9 bases line up with TRBD1. This CDR3 region has 16 residues. The J segment lost 3 bases and the V segment lost 10 bases, leaving 16 bases of the junction unmatched. The V gene's germline CDR1 is MNHEY and CDR2 SVGAGI. The CDR3 sequence: CATSYLPGQGIYEQYF. The CDR3 DNA is TGTGCCACCAGCTACCTTCCGGGACAGGGTATCTACGAGCAGTACTTC.

The V and J genes are TRBV5-1 and TRBJ1-2; D ambiguous. V was shortened by 0 bases and J by 0 bases, with 9 bases between the two germline ends. The CDR3 runs to 15 residues. The germline V gene has CDR1 SGHRS and CDR2 YFSETQ. As DNA, the CDR3 is TGCGCCAGCAGCTTGGGGGGAGTTACTAACTATGGCTACACCTTC. This sequence encodes CASSLGGVTNYGYTF.

This chain connects TRBV5-8 to TRBJ1-1; 7 bases map to TRBD1. Germline-derived CDR1 and CDR2 are SGHTS and YDEGEE. CDR3 length: 12 residues. Trimming removed 7 bases from V and 6 bases from J; junction bases left unmatched: 6. The CDR3, as DNA: TGTGCCAGCGGCGACAGGGCCCCTGAAGCTTTCTTT. Translating it yields CASGDRAPEAFF.

The sample holds a few counts of this clone. This CDR3 reads CASSFIWPSSEKLFF. DNA for the CDR3: TGTGCCAGCAGTTTTATTTGGCCTAGTAGCGAAAAACTGTTTTTT. This chain links TRBV27 with TRBJ1-4; no clear D. V lost 3 bases to trimming and J lost 8 bases, with 16 bases between them. The germline V gene has CDR1 MNHEY and CDR2 SMNVEV (reference sequence). The CDR3 runs to 15 residues.

This clone showed up just once. V is TRBV12-3 or TRBV12-4 and J is TRBJ1-4; no definite D call. V was cut by 3 bases and J by 7 bases, with 9 bases left in between. This CDR3 spans 13 amino acids. The CDR3 is CASSLIEGEKLFF. The DNA of the CDR3 is TGTGCCAGCAGTTTGATCGAGGGTGAAAAACTGTTTTTT.

V is TRBV21-1 and J is TRBJ1-2. TRBV21-1 is shown as a pseudogene. This CDR3 contains 17 residues. The CDR3 nucleotides read TGTGCCAGCAGCAAAGCGCTGGGGAGGCCTCATGTGGTGGGCTACACCTTC. Amino acids: CASSKALGRPHVVGYTF.

This clone was seen only once. The V gene is TRBV9, the J gene TRBJ2-1; TRBD2 aligns across 7 bases. This CDR3 contains 16 residues. Germline CDR1 and CDR2: SGDLS and YYNGEE. V lost 3 bases and J lost 8; bases outside the gene matches: 14. The CDR3 coding sequence is TGTGCCAGCAGCGGGAGCTGGAGCGGGGAATGGGATGAGCAGTTCTTC. The encoded protein is CASSGSWSGEWDEQFF.

There are a few counts of this clone. The chain recombines TRBV19 with TRBJ1-2; D is unclear. V was trimmed by 3 bases and J by 8 bases, leaving 10 bases between them. The CDR3 loop spans 12 amino acids. CDR1 is LNHDA and CDR2 is SQIVND in the germline V gene (reference sequence). For the CDR3, the DNA is TGTGCCAGTAGTATCGCCGAGCGCGGCTACACCTTC. Translation gives CASSIAERGYTF.

This chain links TRBV30 with TRBJ1-6; D unresolved. The germline gives CDR1 GTSNPN, CDR2 SVGIG (reference sequence). Trimming took 2 bases from V and 0 from J, leaving 5 bases between them. The CDR3 contains 14 residues. The CDR3 region is CAWSRSSYNSPLHF. DNA of the CDR3: TGTGCCTGGAGTAGGAGCTCCTATAATTCACCCCTCCACTTT.